This passage covers 16 T cell receptor beta chains from one sample sequenced in a study of blood T cell repertoires in COVID-19. Sequenced by immunoSEQ multiplex PCR; TCRdb stores in-frame clones only, minus some. The table records some 130,000 clones, approximately 86% of them present only once. Sequencing was performed on peripheral blood. The receptors originated from a woman in her seventies with COVID-19, enrolled during active disease.

Only one count was recorded for this clone. The chain recombines TRBV3-1 (or the pseudogene TRBV3-2) with TRBJ1-4; the D is unclear. Trimming removed 5 bases from V and 0 bases from J, with 10 bases in between. The CDR3 has 15 amino acids. Per germline, CDR1 LGHDT and CDR2 YNNKEL (reference sequence). CDR3: CASSLRSATNEKLFF. The DNA of the CDR3 is TGTGCCAGCAGCTTAAGGAGTGCAACTAATGAAAAACTGTTTTTT.

The V call is TRBV19, the J call TRBJ2-6, with TRBD2 matching 14 bases. Germline CDR1 LNHDA, CDR2 SQIVND (reference sequence). The CDR3 contains 18 residues. The trim removed 5 bases at V and 4 bases at J, leaving 7 bases unmatched. CDR3 sequence: CASSLRTSGGFGANVLTF. The CDR3 DNA is TGTGCCAGTAGTCTCCGGACTAGCGGGGGGTTCGGGGCCAACGTCCTGACTTTC.

V gene TRBV2 combines with J gene TRBJ1-2, with D uncertain. The CDR3 loop spans 12 amino acids. The V end lost 4 bases, the J end lost 2 bases, and 5 bases lay between the germline ends. Germline V gives CDR1 SNHLY, CDR2 FYNNEI. The CDR3 DNA is TGTGCCAGCAGTGTCAGAAACTATGGCTACACCTTC. Encoded protein: CASSVRNYGYTF. Using reference TRBV2 and TRBJ1-2 for the parts outside the CDR3, the full variable domain is EPEVTQTPSHQVTQMGQEVILRCVPISNHLYFYWYRQILGQKVEFLVSFYNNEISEKSEIFDDQFSVERPDGSNFTLKIRSTKLEDSAMYFCASSVRNYGYTFGSGTRLTVV.

This chain connects TRBV5-4 to TRBJ2-3; D remains ambiguous. Per germline, CDR1 SGHNT and CDR2 YYREEE (reference sequence). This CDR3 spans 17 amino acids. V shed 4 bases and J shed 0 bases, with 18 bases lying between them. The CDR3 sequence: CASSPRFARHSTDTQYF. As DNA, the CDR3 is TGTGCCAGCAGCCCCCGGTTTGCAAGACACAGCACAGATACGCAGTATTTT.

The chain combines TRBV6-5 with TRBJ1-2; D remains ambiguous. The CDR3 extends over 13 amino acids. Per the germline V gene, CDR1 is MNHEY and CDR2 is SVGAGI. Between the trimmed V and J ends, which lost 2 bases and 2 bases, there was a span of 6 bases. The CDR3 DNA is TGTGCCAGCAGTTACAACAACAACTATGGCTACACCTTC. Translating gives CASSYNNNYGYTF.

The sample holds one count of this clone. V usage is TRBV6-5 and J usage is TRBJ2-1; 14 bases are a match to TRBD2. Germline trimming cut 2 bases from V and 6 bases from J; bases unmatched to any gene: 0. The CDR3 runs to 15 residues. Germline V gene data show CDR1 as MNHEY and CDR2 as SVGAGI. The CDR3 nucleotides are TGTGCCAGCAGTTACGGGACTAGCGGGAGCAATGAGCAGTTCTTC. Translating it yields CASSYGTSGSNEQFF.

V and J are TRBV4-1 and TRBJ2-6, with a possible D match to TRBD1 (6 bases). The germline gives CDR1 MGHRA, CDR2 YSYEKL. Trimming took 4 bases from V and 0 from J, leaving 13 bases between them. This CDR3 comprises 17 residues. CDR3 amino acids: CASSRGDTTSGANVLTF. The DNA of the CDR3 is TGCGCCAGCAGCCGAGGGGACACTACCTCTGGGGCCAACGTCCTGACTTTC.

V usage is TRBV10-3 and J usage is TRBJ1-2; a weak D match, TRBD1 (5 bases). This CDR3 is built from 14 residues. Trimming shortened V by 4 bases and J by 2 bases, and 11 bases separated the two germline ends. In germline, CDR1 is ENHRY, CDR2 SYGVKD. DNA for the CDR3: TGTGCCATCAGTGTGGCAGGGCCAAACTATGGCTACACCTTC. Its translation is CAISVAGPNYGYTF.

The chain employs TRBV3-1 (or the pseudogene TRBV3-2) and TRBJ1-6; the match to TRBD1 covers 7 bases. Germline lookup yields CDR1 LGHDT and CDR2 YNNKEL (reference sequence). The CDR3 length is 15 residues. With V trimmed by 1 base and J by 5 bases, 2 bases remained unmatched. CDR3 amino acids: CASSQVGTDNSPLHF. The CDR3 DNA reads as TGTGCCAGCAGCCAAGTCGGGACAGATAATTCACCCCTCCACTTT.

As concerns this clone: The junction shows a germline mismatch at one end, possibly a read error. This chain links TRBV7-7 with TRBJ2-3; TRBD1 is a possible D gene (5 bases). Germline CDR1 and CDR2: SSHAT and FNYEAQ (reference sequence). There are 15 residues in the CDR3. Here the CDR3 DNA reads TGTGCTAGCAGCCCCGACAGATTTAGCACAGATACGCAGTATTTT. The encoded protein is CASSPDRFSTDTQYF.

The chain joins TRBV25-1 to TRBJ1-5, with D maybe TRBD1 (6 bases). CDR1 is MGHDK and CDR2 is SYGVNS in the germline V gene. The CDR3 contains 13 residues. V lost 6 bases and J lost 7, with 13 bases in between. CDR3 amino acids: CASRQGPEQPQHF. CDR3 nucleotide sequence: TGTGCCAGCAGACAGGGTCCTGAGCAGCCCCAGCATTTT.

The chain employs TRBV18 and TRBJ1-2; possible D gene TRBD1, 6 bases. CDR1 is KGHSH and CDR2 is LQKENI in the germline V gene. Trimming stripped 6 bases from V and 9 bases from J, with 11 bases between. The CDR3 covers 11 residues. This CDR3 is CASSPGQSYTF. As DNA, the CDR3 is TGTGCCAGCTCGCCGGGACAAAGCTACACCTTC.

The DNA of the CDR3 is TGTGCCAGTAGTCCCGACAGGGGACACACCATATATTTT. Residues: CASSPDRGHTIYF. The chain employs TRBV19 and TRBJ1-3; 8 positions agree with TRBD1. V was clipped by 5 bases and J by 8 bases; unmatched bases: 5. The CDR3 length is 13 residues. Germline V gives CDR1 LNHDA, CDR2 SQIVND (reference sequence).

The V gene is TRBV5-1, the J gene TRBJ2-6, with TRBD1 matching 7 bases. Germline V gene lookup returns CDR1 SGHRS and CDR2 YFSETQ. V gave up 4 bases and J gave up 2 bases; unmatched junction bases: 6. The CDR3 sequence is 16 residues long. The CDR3 DNA reads TGCGCCAGCAGCGCCAACAGGGGCCCTGGGGCCAACGTCCTGACTTTC. Its translation is CASSANRGPGANVLTF.

There are many counts of this clone. A read error may produce the germline difference seen at one junction end. This chain joins TRBV28 and TRBJ2-7; no clear D gene. CDR3 size: 12 residues. Looked up from germline, CDR1 is MDHEN and CDR2 is SYDVKM. CDR3 loop: CATSLRSFEQYF. The CDR3 region has the DNA TGTGCAACCTCATTGCGGTCCTTCGAGCAGTACTTC.

The V gene is TRBV7-2, the J gene TRBJ2-1, with 10 positions matching TRBD2. Germline V lookup: CDR1 SGHTA, CDR2 FQGNSA. The CDR3 is 16 residues long. V shed 3 bases and J 7 bases; nucleotides not matched to a gene: 9. CDR3 sequence: CASSFFGAGGLNEQFF. DNA of the CDR3: TGTGCCAGCAGCTTTTTCGGAGCGGGGGGGCTTAATGAGCAGTTCTTC.